These 8 T cell receptor beta chains were sequenced from one sample in a study of T cell repertoires in cytomegalovirus infection. Using its own MiXCR run on the reads, TCRdb lists one record per CDR3 protein. The sample holds more than 400,000 distinct CDR3 sequences, less than 30% seen once. The specimen was PBMCs. The source of these receptors is a human donor in good health (CMV status not recorded). Some clones in this sample may be carry-over from other donors' samples.

The chain joins TRBV12-3 or TRBV12-4 to TRBJ1-1, with TRBD1 matching 7 bases. CDR3 size: 15 residues. The trim removed 7 bases at V and 0 bases at J, leaving 8 bases unmatched. CDR3 sequence: CASNTGEKMNTEAFF. Here the CDR3 DNA reads TGTGCCAGCAATACAGGGGAAAAAATGAACACTGAAGCTTTCTTT.

This chain uses TRBV2 with TRBJ1-2; D is ambiguous. V lost 0 bases, J lost 3 bases, and 8 bases lay in between. The CDR3 runs to 14 residues. Germline V gene sequence: CDR1 SNHLY, CDR2 FYNNEI. In DNA, the CDR3 is TGTGCCAGCAGTGAAGCAGGGATCGACTATGGCTACACCTTC. Protein product: CASSEAGIDYGYTF.

This clonotype was detected many times. Here the CDR3 reads CASSVSGSLDYEQYV. The CDR3 region has the DNA TGTGCCAGCAGCGTAAGCGGGAGCCTCGACTACGAGCAGTACGTC. The rearrangement joins TRBV7-2 to TRBJ2-7; 8 bases match TRBD2. From germline, CDR1 is SGHTA and CDR2 FQGNSA. V was pared by 5 bases and J by 3 bases, with 9 bases of the junction left unmatched. The length of the CDR3 is 15 residues.

V and J are TRBV12-5 and TRBJ2-1; TRBD2 matches at 10 bases. V trimming: 9 bases; J trimming: 8 bases; junction bases outside the gene matches: 16. Germline CDR1 LGHNT, CDR2 FRNRAP. CDR3 length: 16 amino acids. The CDR3 DNA reads TGTGCTAGAGTTGTTGGGGGGGCTAGCGGGAGTGATGAGCAGTTCTTC. Encoded protein: CARVVGGASGSDEQFF.

The CDR3 here is CASSFDQGNEQYF. Written as DNA, the CDR3 is TGTGCCAGCAGCTTTGACCAGGGTAACGAGCAGTACTTC. V is TRBV7-9 and J is TRBJ2-7, with a tentative D call TRBD1 (5 bases). The CDR3 length is 13 residues. Trimming shortened V by 3 bases and J by 5 bases, and 11 bases separated the two germline ends. From germline, CDR1 is SEHNR and CDR2 FQNEAQ (reference sequence).

In its sample, this clonotype was seen a few times. The V and J genes are TRBV12-3 or TRBV12-4 and TRBJ2-7, with 14 bases that match TRBD2. With V trimmed by 6 bases and J by 3 bases, 10 bases remained unmatched. The CDR3 is 17 residues long. CDR3 amino acids: CASRPGPGLAGDYEQYV. As DNA, the CDR3 is TGTGCCAGCAGACCGGGGCCGGGACTAGCGGGGGACTACGAGCAGTACGTC.

This clonotype turned up a few times. The CDR3 nucleotides read TGTGCCACCAGCAGAGATGGGACAGGGGGTCTCCAAGAGACCCAGTACTTC. It encodes CATSRDGTGGLQETQYF. V and J are TRBV15 and TRBJ2-5, with 11 bases fitting TRBD1. The CDR3 runs 17 residues. Germline V gene sequence: CDR1 LNHNV, CDR2 YYDKDF (reference sequence). V was pared by 0 bases and J by 1 base, with 4 bases of the junction left unmatched.

This clonotype was detected a few times. CDR3 residues: CASSYPGRRNYEQYV. The CDR3 bases are TGTGCCAGCAGTTACCCGGGACGGAGAAACTACGAGCAGTACGTC. The chain is built from TRBV28 and TRBJ2-7; D is tentatively TRBD1 or TRBD2 (5 bases each). This CDR3 has 15 amino acids. V shed 4 bases and J shed 3 bases, with 16 bases lying between them. CDR1 is MDHEN, CDR2 SYDVKM, per germline.